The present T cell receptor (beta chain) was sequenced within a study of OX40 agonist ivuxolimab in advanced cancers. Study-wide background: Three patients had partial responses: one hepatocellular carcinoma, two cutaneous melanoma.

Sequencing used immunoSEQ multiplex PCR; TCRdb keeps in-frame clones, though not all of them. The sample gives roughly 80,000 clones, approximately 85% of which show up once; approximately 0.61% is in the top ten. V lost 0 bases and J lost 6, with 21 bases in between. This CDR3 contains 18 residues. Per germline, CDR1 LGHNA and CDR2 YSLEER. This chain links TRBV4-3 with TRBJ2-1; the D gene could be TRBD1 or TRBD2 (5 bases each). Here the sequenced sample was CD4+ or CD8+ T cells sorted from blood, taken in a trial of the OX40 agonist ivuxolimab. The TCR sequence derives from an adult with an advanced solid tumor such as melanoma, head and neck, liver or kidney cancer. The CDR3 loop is CASSQDWGFSGGRNEQFF. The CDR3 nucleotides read TGCGCCAGCAGCCAAGATTGGGGCTTTAGTGGGGGACGCAATGAGCAGTTCTTC.